One and the same sample provided the 7 T cell receptor beta chains below, sequenced in a study of metastatic and nonmetastatic thyroid tumors. All patients were untreated before thyroid surgery. TCRdb recomputed clones from the PCR reads via MiXCR. Of roughly 75,000 clones listed, roughly an eighth are singletons. Material: tumor tissue. All receptors come from a female donor with papillary thyroid cancer or a benign thyroid nodule (not recorded which). Some clones in this sample may be carry-over from other donors' samples.

There are many counts of this clone. The chain recombines TRBV20-1 with TRBJ2-1; 13 nucleotides align to TRBD2. CDR1 is DFQATT and CDR2 is SNEGSKA in the germline V gene (reference sequence). The CDR3 is made up of 15 amino acids. V was clipped by 6 bases and J by 2 bases; unmatched bases: 4. The CDR3 region is CSAGLAGVTYNEQFF. Here the CDR3 DNA reads TGCAGTGCAGGACTAGCGGGAGTGACCTACAATGAGCAGTTCTTC.

The sample holds many counts of this clone. The CDR3 DNA sequence: TGTGCCAGTAGTATAGGGTTTCTGAATGAGCAGTTCTTC. Amino acids: CASSIGFLNEQFF. V and J are TRBV19 and TRBJ2-1; no clear D gene. The V and J ends lost 1 base and 7 bases respectively, with 8 bases between them. CDR1 is LNHDA and CDR2 is SQIVND in the germline V gene (reference sequence). The CDR3 extends over 13 amino acids.

On this clone itself: A much larger clone lies a single base off, so this may be a read error. Other DNA sequences in the sample encode the same CDR3. This chain links TRBV29-1 with TRBJ1-1; D is ambiguous. Germline values: CDR1 SQVTM, CDR2 ANQGSEA. CDR3 length: 12 amino acids. The chain's CDR3 is CSVEVWGTEAFF. Here the CDR3 DNA reads TGCAGCGTTGAAGTATGGGGAACTGAGGCTTTCTTT. The entire variable domain, with the rest obtained from reference TRBV29-1 and TRBJ1-1, is as follows: SAVISQKPSRDICQRGTSLTIQCQVDSQVTMMFWYRQQPGQSLTLIATANQGSEATYESGFVIDKFPISRPNLTFSTLTVSNMSPEDSSIYLCSVEVWGTEAFFGQGTRLTVV.

This clone was seen many times. The gene calls are TRBV27 and TRBJ2-7; tentative D call: TRBD1 (6 bases). Germline CDR1 MNHEY, CDR2 SMNVEV (reference sequence). The CDR3 runs 12 residues. V was clipped by 8 bases and J by 4 bases, with 12 bases between them. The CDR3 here is CASGDTHYEQYF. CDR3 bases: TGTGCCAGCGGGGACACTCATTACGAGCAGTACTTC.

There are many counts of this clone. The chain joins TRBV11-2 to TRBJ2-1, with D possibly matching TRBD2 (6 bases). V was shortened by 5 bases and J by 5 bases, with 16 bases between the two germline ends. Germline V CDR1 and CDR2: SGHAT, FQNNGV. This CDR3 contains 15 residues. CDR3 nucleotide sequence: TGTGCCAGCAGCCTCCCATCGGGAGTTAACAATGAGCAGTTCTTC. It yields the protein CASSLPSGVNNEQFF.

This clone was recorded many times. The chain combines TRBV15 with TRBJ2-7; 7 bases fit TRBD2. This CDR3 contains 15 residues. Unmatched junction bases numbered 5, after V lost 1 base and J lost 2 bases. Germline CDR1 LNHNV, CDR2 YYDKDF (reference sequence). CDR3 sequence reads: CATSRVRLAAYEQYF. DNA for the CDR3: TGTGCCACCAGCAGAGTTCGACTAGCTGCCTACGAGCAGTACTTC.

Regarding this clone: Since a much larger clone is just one base distant, this may be a read error. This chain links TRBV28 with TRBJ1-4, with 8 bases fitting TRBD1. Trimming took 2 bases from V and 4 from J; bases not matched to a gene: 9. The germline V gene encodes CDR1 MDHEN and CDR2 SYDVKM. The CDR3 is 17 amino acids. CDR3 bases: TGTGCCAGCAGTTTACCTACCGGGGACAGGAGTAATGAAAAACTGTTTTTT. This sequence encodes CASSLPTGDRSNEKLFF.